This passage covers 3 T cell receptor beta chains from one sample sequenced in a study of OX40 agonist ivuxolimab in advanced cancers. Clones were sequenced by immunoSEQ multiplex PCR, and TCRdb holds only the in-frame ones, with some missing. The repertoire holds 100,000 to 130,000 clones, about 91% seen once, with roughly 1.1% in the top ten. Here the sequenced sample was CD4+ or CD8+ T cells sorted from blood, taken in a trial of the OX40 agonist ivuxolimab. These receptors originate from an adult with an advanced solid tumor such as melanoma, head and neck, liver or kidney cancer.

The chain is built from TRBV5-8 and TRBJ1-6; TRBD1 might be the D (5 bases). CDR1 SGHTS and CDR2 YDEGEE come from the germline V gene. V dropped 4 bases and J dropped 7 bases, with 15 bases sitting between them. This CDR3 is 15 amino acids long. The CDR3, as DNA: TGTGCCAGCAGCGGGGGGACTAAAAGAAATTCACCCCTCCACTTT. It translates to CASSGGTKRNSPLHF.

This chain links TRBV6-5 with TRBJ1-1; tentatively, D is TRBD1 (5 bases). There are 16 residues in the CDR3. CDR1 MNHEY and CDR2 SVGAGI come from the germline V gene. The ends were cut back, 0 bases at V and 1 base at J, with 12 bases in the middle. Written as DNA, the CDR3 is TGTGCCAGCAGTTACTCGCCGGGACGGCCGAACACTGAAGCTTTCTTT. Protein sequence: CASSYSPGRPNTEAFF.

The rearrangement links TRBV13 to TRBJ2-3, with 7 bases matching TRBD1. The V gene end was trimmed by 6 bases and the J gene end by 0 bases; junction bases not matched to a gene: 6. Germline CDR1 and CDR2: PRHDT and FYEKMQ (reference sequence). The CDR3 sequence is 15 residues long. Here the CDR3 DNA reads TGTGCCAGCAGACCGACAGGGCCTAGCACAGATACGCAGTATTTT. It specifies CASRPTGPSTDTQYF.